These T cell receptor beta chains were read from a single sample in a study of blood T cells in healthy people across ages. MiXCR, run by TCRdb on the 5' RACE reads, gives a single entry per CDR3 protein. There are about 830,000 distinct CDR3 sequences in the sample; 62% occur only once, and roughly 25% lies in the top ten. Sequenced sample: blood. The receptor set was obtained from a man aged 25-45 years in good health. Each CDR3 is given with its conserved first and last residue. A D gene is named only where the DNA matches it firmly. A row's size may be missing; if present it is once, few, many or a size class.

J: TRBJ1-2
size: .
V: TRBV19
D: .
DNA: TGTGCCAGTAGCAAGAGCAGGGGCAACTATGGCTACACCTTC
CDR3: CASSKSRGNYGYTF

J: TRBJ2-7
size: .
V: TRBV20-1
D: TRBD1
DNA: TGCAGTGCACCTCCCGGGACAGGGACCGACGAGCAGTACTTC
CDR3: CSAPPGTGTDEQYF

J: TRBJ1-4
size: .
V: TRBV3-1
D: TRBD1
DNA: TGTGCCAGCAGCCCGGGACAGGGGGCGATGGCTAATGAAAAACTGTTTTTT
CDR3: CASSPGQGAMANEKLFF

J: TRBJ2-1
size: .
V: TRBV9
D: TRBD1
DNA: TGTGCCAGCAGCGTTTCCGGGACAGGGAACAATGAGCAGTTCTTC
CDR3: CASSVSGTGNNEQFF

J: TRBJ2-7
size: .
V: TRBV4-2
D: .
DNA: TGTGCCAGCAGCCAAGATCGGGCAGGGGACGAGCAGTACTTC
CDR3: CASSQDRAGDEQYF

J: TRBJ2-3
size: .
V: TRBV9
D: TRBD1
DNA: TGTGCCAGCAGCCTTCGGGACAGAAACACAGATACGCAGTATTTT
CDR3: CASSLRDRNTDTQYF

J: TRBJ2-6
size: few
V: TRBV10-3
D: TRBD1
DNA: TGTGCCACCAAAACCGGGACAGGCGACTCTGGGGCCAACGTCCTGACTTTC
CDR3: CATKTGTGDSGANVLTF

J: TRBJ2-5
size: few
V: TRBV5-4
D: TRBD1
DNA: TGTGCCAGCAGCGCCAGGGGGCAACCCCAAGAGACCCAGTACTTC
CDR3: CASSARGQPQETQYF

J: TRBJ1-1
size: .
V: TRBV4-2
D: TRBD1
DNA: TGTGCCAGCAGCCAAGAGGGCAGGGGGTATGAAGCTTTCTTT
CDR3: CASSQEGRGYEAFF

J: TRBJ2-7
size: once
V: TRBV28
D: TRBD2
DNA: TGTGCCAGCAGTTTTTCCCTAGCGGGGGGAAACTACGAGCAGTACTTC
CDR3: CASSFSLAGGNYEQYF

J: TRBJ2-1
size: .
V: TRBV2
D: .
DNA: TGTGCCAGCAACCCCTTGGGGGCCTACAATGAGCAGTTCTTC
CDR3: CASNPLGAYNEQFF

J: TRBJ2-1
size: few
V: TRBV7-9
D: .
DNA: TGTGCCAGCAGCTTAGATTGGATCCCTGAGCAGTTCTTC
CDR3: CASSLDWIPEQFF

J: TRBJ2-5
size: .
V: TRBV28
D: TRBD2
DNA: TGTGCCAGCAGTTTGACTAGCCGGCAGACCCAGTACTTC
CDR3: CASSLTSRQTQYF

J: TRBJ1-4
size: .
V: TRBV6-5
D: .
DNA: TGTGCCAGCACACGGGGGGGGCGCCGAGAAAAACTGTTTTTT
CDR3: CASTRGGRREKLFF

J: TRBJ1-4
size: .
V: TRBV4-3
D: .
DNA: TGCGCCAGCAGCCAAGATCAGGGGAGGGCTAATGAAAAACTGTTTTTT
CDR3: CASSQDQGRANEKLFF

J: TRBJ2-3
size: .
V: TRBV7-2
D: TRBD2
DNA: TGTGCCAGCAGCAGAGGACTAGACGCAGATACGCAGTATTTT
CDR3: CASSRGLDADTQYF

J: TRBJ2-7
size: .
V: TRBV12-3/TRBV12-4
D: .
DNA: TGTGCCAGCAGTTACAGGGTTGGCGAGCAGTACTTC
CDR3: CASSYRVGEQYF

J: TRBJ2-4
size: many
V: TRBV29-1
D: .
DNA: TGCAGCGTTGAGGAAGGGGCCCCAAGGTCGGGCAAAAACATTCAGTACTTC
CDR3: CSVEEGAPRSGKNIQYF

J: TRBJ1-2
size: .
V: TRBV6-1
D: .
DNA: TGTGCCAGCAGTTTTGTTGGACAGCGGGCCTACACCTTC
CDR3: CASSFVGQRAYTF

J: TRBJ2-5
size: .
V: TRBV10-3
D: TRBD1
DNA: TGTGCCATCAGTGGTCCGGGACAGGGAAGAGAGACCCAGTACTTC
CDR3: CAISGPGQGRETQYF

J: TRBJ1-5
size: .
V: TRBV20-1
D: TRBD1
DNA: TGCAGTGCGGGGACAGGGGAGGGGGATAGCAATCAGCCCCAGCATTTT
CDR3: CSAGTGEGDSNQPQHF

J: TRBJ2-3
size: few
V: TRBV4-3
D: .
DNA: TGCGCCAGCAGCCAACAGGGCTCCGGTACGCAGTATTTT
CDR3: CASSQQGSGTQYF

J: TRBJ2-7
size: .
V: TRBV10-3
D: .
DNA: TGTGCCATCAGTGAAGGTCAGGGTTACGAGCAGTACTTC
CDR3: CAISEGQGYEQYF

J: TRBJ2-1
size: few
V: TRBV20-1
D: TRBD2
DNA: TGCAGTGCGGGGACGAGCGGGGGGGCCTCCAATGAGCAGTTCTTC
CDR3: CSAGTSGGASNEQFF

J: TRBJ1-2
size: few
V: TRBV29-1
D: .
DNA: TGCAGCGTAACCCCAACAGGGTGGGGCTATGGCTACACCTTC
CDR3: CSVTPTGWGYGYTF

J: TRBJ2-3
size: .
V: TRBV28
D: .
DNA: TGTGCCAGTTGCGTGGGGGCCCTAGGCGATACGCAGTATTTT
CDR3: CASCVGALGDTQYF

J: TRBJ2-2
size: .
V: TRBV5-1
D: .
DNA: TGCGCCAGCAGCCTTCTTCCGGGGACTTCCGGGGAGCTGTTTTTT
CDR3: CASSLLPGTSGELFF

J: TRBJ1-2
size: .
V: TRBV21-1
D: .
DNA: TGTGCCAGCAGACGGACAGGGGCAGGGACTAACTATGGCTACACCTTC
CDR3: CASRRTGAGTNYGYTF

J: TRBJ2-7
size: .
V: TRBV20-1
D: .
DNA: TGCAGTGCCAAAACACCGGACAGTTCCTACGAGCAGTACTTC
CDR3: CSAKTPDSSYEQYF

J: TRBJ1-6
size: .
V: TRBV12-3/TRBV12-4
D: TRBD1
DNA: TGTGCCAGCAGAACCGGGACAGGGGATTCACCCCTCCACTTT
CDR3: CASRTGTGDSPLHF

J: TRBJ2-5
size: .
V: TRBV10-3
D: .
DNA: TGTGCCATCAGTGAGTCGGGGGCCCAGAAAGAGACCCAGTACTTC
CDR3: CAISESGAQKETQYF

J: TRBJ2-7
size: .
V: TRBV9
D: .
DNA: TGTGCCAGCAGCGTAGTTATGGACGGTGACGAGCAGTACTTC
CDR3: CASSVVMDGDEQYF

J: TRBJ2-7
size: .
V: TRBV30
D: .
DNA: TGTGCCTGGAGTTTCGGGGCCTCCTACGAGCAGTACTTC
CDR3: CAWSFGASYEQYF

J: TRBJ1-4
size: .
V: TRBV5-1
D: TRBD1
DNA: TGCGCCAGCAGCCCCGAACCCCAGGGGGCAAGTGAAAAACTGTTTTTT
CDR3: CASSPEPQGASEKLFF

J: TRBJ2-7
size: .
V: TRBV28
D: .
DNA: TGTGCCAGCAGTAGACCGGGACTCAACTACGAGCAGTACTTC
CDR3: CASSRPGLNYEQYF

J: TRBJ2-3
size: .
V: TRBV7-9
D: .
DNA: TGTGCCAGCAGCCCGAGGGGAGAACCAACGCAGTATTTT
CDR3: CASSPRGEPTQYF

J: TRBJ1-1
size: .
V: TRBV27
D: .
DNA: TGTGCCAGCAGTCCAGGGACTACCCTAAACACTGAAGCTTTCTTT
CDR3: CASSPGTTLNTEAFF

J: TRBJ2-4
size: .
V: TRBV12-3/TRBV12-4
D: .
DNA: TGTGCCAGCAGTCCTTTCGACAGGCCTATTCAGTACTTC
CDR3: CASSPFDRPIQYF

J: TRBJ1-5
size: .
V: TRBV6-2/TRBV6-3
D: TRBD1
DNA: TGTGCCAGCAGCCGGGACAGACGAATTCGAGGCAATCAGCCCCAGCATTTT
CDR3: CASSRDRRIRGNQPQHF

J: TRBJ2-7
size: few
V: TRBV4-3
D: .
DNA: TGCGCCAGCAGCCAAGATCGGATGGCAGGGTCGAGAAACGAGCAGTACTTC
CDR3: CASSQDRMAGSRNEQYF